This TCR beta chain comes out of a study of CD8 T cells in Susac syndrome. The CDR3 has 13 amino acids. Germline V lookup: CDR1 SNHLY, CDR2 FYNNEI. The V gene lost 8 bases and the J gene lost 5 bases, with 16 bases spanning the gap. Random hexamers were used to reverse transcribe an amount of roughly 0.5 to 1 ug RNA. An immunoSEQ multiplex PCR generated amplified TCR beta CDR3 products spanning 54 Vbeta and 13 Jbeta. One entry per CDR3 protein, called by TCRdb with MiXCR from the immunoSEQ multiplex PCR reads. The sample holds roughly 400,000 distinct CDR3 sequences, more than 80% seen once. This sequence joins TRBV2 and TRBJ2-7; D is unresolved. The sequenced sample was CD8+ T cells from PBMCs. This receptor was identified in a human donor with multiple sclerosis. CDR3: CASSHREINEQYF. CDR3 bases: TGTGCCAGCTCTCATAGGGAAATCAACGAGCAGTACTTC.